This TCR beta chain derives from a study of CD8+ T cells in alopecia areata listed by TCRdb under 2018. A note on the overall study: The study used high-throughput TCRbeta sequencing to examine T cell clonal expansion in alopecia areata, in both the C3H/HeJ mouse model and human patients. Scalp tissue and sorted CD4+ and CD8+ peripheral blood T cells from patchy and totalis/universalis alopecia areata patients and from healthy controls were covered by human TCRbeta sequencing. Scalp clonality was compared among normal scalp (n=4), patchy alopecia areata scalp (n=8), and alopecia totalis/universalis scalp (n=8). The RNA source kit depended on sample type: the PAXgene miRNA kit for fixed scalp, the miRNeasy kit for PBMCs, and the RNeasy kit for mouse skin. Amplification of TCRbeta CDR3 regions was done by immunoSEQ multiplex PCR using 35 Vbeta forward primers and 13 Jbeta reverse primers. Study-wide conclusions, independent of this receptor: Lesional scalp, especially in alopecia totalis/universalis, showed higher clonality and more expanded CD8+ clones than normal scalp, suggesting antigenic drive. Shared TCR sequences between patients were less evident than in mice, which may be partly attributable to HLA diversity in the patient population. Unlike mouse skin, where gammadelta T cells dominate, normal human skin contains resident alphabeta T cells that get sequenced too, which complicates analysis of the scalp TCR repertoire.

Library prep was done by the immunoSEQ multiplex PCR assay. RNA was extracted from all samples and reverse transcribed into cDNA as template for TCR sequencing. First-strand cDNA was synthesized using SuperScript III with a 2:1 mix of oligo-dT and random hexamers. A synthetic immune receptor repertoire was used to assess amplification bias, and residual bias was removed computationally. As for how the authors treated the data: Raw reads were preprocessed to remove errors, and CDR3 was defined according to IMGT conventions as the region from the conserved cysteine to phenylalanine. Clonality was calculated as 1 minus Shannon entropy normalized by log2 of the number of productive unique TCRs. Whether each scalp clone was CD4 or CD8 was inferred by checking scalp TCRbeta sequences against the CD4 and CD8 repertoires from sorted blood. TCRdb took over this immuneACCESS table, retaining in-frame rearrangements with V and J assigned. Such tables are incomplete; in checked studies, under half of the missing clones stem from an unresolved V gene, and the remainder is unexplained. D and trimming come from the DNA, and the V and J calls and clone size come from that table. The sample includes 110,000 or so clones, with approximately 58% observed a single time. The ten largest clones take up 2.5% to 3.5% of the sample.

After PBMCs were isolated by density centrifugation and stained for CD3, CD4 and CD8, a FACSAria was used to sort CD4+ and CD8+ T cells. Unaffected controls provided scalp biopsies and blood samples. Note on this clone: The target of this receptor is not known. Per-base qualities were not stored, and no clone one base away is much larger.

This TCR derives from a human donor in good health. Specimen: CD4+ T cells sorted from blood.

This receptor has the CDR3 CASSASSGANVLTF. The DNA sequence is as follows: TGCGCCAGCAGCGCCAGCTCTGGGGCCAACGTCCTGACTTTC. The chain couples TRBV5-1 to TRBJ2-6; no confident D gene assignment can be made. CDR1 is given as SGHRS and CDR2 as YFSETQ, both from the germline V gene. The CDR3 measures 14 amino acids from cysteine to phenylalanine. Just CDR3 DNA is preserved here, 42 bases in frame from base 1. V drops 4 bases and J drops 0 bases, leaving 5 bases in between.